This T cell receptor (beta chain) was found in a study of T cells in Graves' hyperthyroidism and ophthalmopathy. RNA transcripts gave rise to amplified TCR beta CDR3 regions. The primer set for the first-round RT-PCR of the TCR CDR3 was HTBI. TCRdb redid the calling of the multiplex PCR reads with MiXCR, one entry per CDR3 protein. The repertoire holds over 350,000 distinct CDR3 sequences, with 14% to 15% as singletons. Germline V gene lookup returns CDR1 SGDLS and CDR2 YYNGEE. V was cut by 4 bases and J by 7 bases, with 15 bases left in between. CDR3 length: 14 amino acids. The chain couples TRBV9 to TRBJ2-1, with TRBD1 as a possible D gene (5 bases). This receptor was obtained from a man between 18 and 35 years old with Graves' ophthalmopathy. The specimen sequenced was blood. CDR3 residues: CASSPRTSRNEQFF. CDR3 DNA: TGTGCCAGCAGCCCCCGGACAAGCCGTAATGAGCAGTTCTTC.